Listed below are T cell receptor beta chains from one sample, sequenced in a study of shared clonotypes between healthy human individuals. Here immunoSEQ multiplex PCR was the method, and the copy in TCRdb shows in-frame clones only, minus some. The sample consists of fewer than 2.5 million clones, approximately 93% of them appearing once. Sequencing input: naive CD4+ T cells from PBMCs. Every receptor here comes from a man aged 18 to 30 in good health. Some clones in this sample may be carry-over from other donors' samples. Both conserved end residues are trimmed from each CDR3. The D gene is left open where the match is weak.

D: TRBD1; V: TRBV27; CDR3: ASSFDRDRGQPQH
D: TRBD2; V: TRBV7-6; CDR3: ASSLETSGTYEQY
D: .; V: TRBV6-5; CDR3: ASSSSKRGGTDTQY
D: TRBD2; V: TRBV5-1; CDR3: ASSSAGGLSEQF
D: TRBD2; V: TRBV18; CDR3: ASSALAGVETQY
D: .; V: TRBV6-5; CDR3: ASGRGGLGNQPQH
D: .; V: TRBV6-5; CDR3: ASSYRGTQY
D: TRBD2; V: TRBV27; CDR3: ASSFTRTSGRAWQY
D: .; V: TRBV5-1; CDR3: ASSLLGSGYT
D: TRBD1; V: TRBV6-1; CDR3: ASSRTGSPYYGYT
D: TRBD2; V: TRBV5-4; CDR3: ASSSYLAGQETQY
D: .; V: TRBV19; CDR3: ASSIWDDAYNEQF
D: .; V: TRBV6-1; CDR3: ASSADRFKETQY
D: TRBD2; V: TRBV4-1; CDR3: ATKRELAGLNEQF
D: TRBD1; V: TRBV10-3; CDR3: AISERQGPTYEQY
D: .; V: TRBV18; CDR3: ASSPLQNTGELF
D: .; V: TRBV18; CDR3: ASSLKTGSNTIY
D: .; V: TRBV19; CDR3: ASSIGTGELF
D: TRBD1; V: TRBV9; CDR3: ASSVENRGLYGYT
D: TRBD2; V: TRBV7-2; CDR3: ASSPGTSGSNEQF
D: TRBD2; V: TRBV7-3; CDR3: ASSSGLAGGKYVADTQY
D: TRBD1; V: TRBV4-3; CDR3: ASSQDYRGLYEQY
D: TRBD1; V: TRBV5-1; CDR3: ASSSGTGDFGEQY
D: TRBD2; V: TRBV6-6; CDR3: ASSSGTILADTQY
D: TRBD1; V: TRBV18; CDR3: ASSPTGEGGTEAF
D: .; V: TRBV27; CDR3: ASSKRDTDNEQF
D: .; V: TRBV9; CDR3: ASSDRIGGGADGYT
D: TRBD1; V: TRBV19; CDR3: ASSGTVVNEKLF
D: TRBD1; V: TRBV6-1; CDR3: ASSEGKRTGGSQPQH
D: .; V: TRBV30; CDR3: AWSAGGTSYEQY
D: .; V: TRBV2; CDR3: ASRFDSLNTEAF
D: TRBD1; V: TRBV6-6; CDR3: ASSDRTGTETEAF
D: .; V: TRBV5-1; CDR3: ASSLDPGYTDTQY
D: TRBD1; V: TRBV19; CDR3: ASSYSDRGMETQY
D: .; V: TRBV9; CDR3: ASSVVGGSAEAF
D: TRBD2; V: TRBV7-9; CDR3: ASSEVGRVLSGQY
D: TRBD2; V: TRBV28; CDR3: ASSLTSGRLPYEQY
D: .; V: TRBV27; CDR3: ASRSHGGLLGYT
D: .; V: TRBV6-4; CDR3: ASSRQWSSSYNEQF
D: TRBD2; V: TRBV5-4; CDR3: ASSLGLALSSYNEQF
D: TRBD1; V: TRBV5-1; CDR3: ASRLTGFGTEAF
D: TRBD1; V: TRBV2; CDR3: ASSDRQGWDEQF
D: .; V: TRBV28; CDR3: ASMGRVSSGANVLT
D: TRBD1; V: TRBV29-1; CDR3: SVANPGQTYEQY
D: .; V: TRBV28; CDR3: ASVWGPQETQY
D: .; V: TRBV10-3; CDR3: AIKSVGGELF
D: .; V: TRBV29-1; CDR3: SVEVGQGYGYT
D: .; V: TRBV4-1; CDR3: AQRGHEQY
D: .; V: TRBV25-1; CDR3: ASLKGGRETQY
D: TRBD2; V: TRBV5-6; CDR3: ASSPRLAGGETQY
D: .; V: TRBV7-9; CDR3: ASSLSSIDEQF
D: TRBD2; V: TRBV30; CDR3: AWSVLGLLSEQF
D: .; V: TRBV9; CDR3: ASSVRGRINTGELF
D: .; V: TRBV7-8; CDR3: ASSPQAGDSYEQY
D: TRBD2; V: TRBV7-9; CDR3: ASSLGLAGGEQY
D: TRBD2; V: TRBV7-9; CDR3: ASSTSGSSYNEQF
D: .; V: TRBV6-1; CDR3: ASSAGNSNQPQH
D: .; V: TRBV2; CDR3: ASSETSHSQPQH
D: TRBD2; V: TRBV7-3; CDR3: ASSLGAGGTYEQY